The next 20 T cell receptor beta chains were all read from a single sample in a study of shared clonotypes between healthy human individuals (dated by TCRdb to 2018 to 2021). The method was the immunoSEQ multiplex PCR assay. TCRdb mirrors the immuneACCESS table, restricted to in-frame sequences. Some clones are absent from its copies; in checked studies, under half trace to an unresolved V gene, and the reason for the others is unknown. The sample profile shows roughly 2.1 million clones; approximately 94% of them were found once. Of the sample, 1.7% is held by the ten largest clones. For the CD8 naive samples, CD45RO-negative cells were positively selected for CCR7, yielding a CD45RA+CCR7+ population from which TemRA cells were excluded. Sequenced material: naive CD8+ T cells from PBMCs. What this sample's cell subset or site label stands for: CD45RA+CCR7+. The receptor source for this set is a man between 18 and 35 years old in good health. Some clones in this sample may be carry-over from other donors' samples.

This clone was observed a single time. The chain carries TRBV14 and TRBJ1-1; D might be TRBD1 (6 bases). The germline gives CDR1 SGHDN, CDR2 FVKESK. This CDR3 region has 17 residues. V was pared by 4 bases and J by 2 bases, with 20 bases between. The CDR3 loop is CASSREGGVRANTEAFF. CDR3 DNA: TGTGCCAGCAGCCGCGAGGGGGGGGTGCGGGCAAACACTGAAGCTTTCTTT.

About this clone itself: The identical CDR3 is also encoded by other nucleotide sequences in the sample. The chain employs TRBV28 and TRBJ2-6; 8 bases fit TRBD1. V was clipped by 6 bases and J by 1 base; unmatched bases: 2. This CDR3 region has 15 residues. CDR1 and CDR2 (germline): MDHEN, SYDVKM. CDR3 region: CASSRTGSGANVLTF. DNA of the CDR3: TGTGCCAGCAGCCGGACAGGGTCTGGGGCCAACGTCCTGACTTTC.

The CDR3 spells CASSPNRGWNTTTDTQYF. CDR3 nucleotide sequence: TGTGCCAGCAGCCCAAACCGGGGCTGGAATACGACCACAGATACGCAGTATTTT. The chain links TRBV7-3 to TRBJ2-3, with D perhaps assigned TRBD1 or TRBD2 (5 bases each). V gave up 5 bases and J gave up 2 bases, with 23 bases separating them. The CDR3 runs 18 residues. Germline CDR1 reads SGHTA; CDR2 reads FQGTGA.

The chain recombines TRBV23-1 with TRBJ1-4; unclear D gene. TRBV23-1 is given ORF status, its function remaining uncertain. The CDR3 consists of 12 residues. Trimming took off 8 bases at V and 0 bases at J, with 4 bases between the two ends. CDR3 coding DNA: TGCGCCAGCGGGACAACTAATGAAAAACTGTTTTTT. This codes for CASGTTNEKLFF.

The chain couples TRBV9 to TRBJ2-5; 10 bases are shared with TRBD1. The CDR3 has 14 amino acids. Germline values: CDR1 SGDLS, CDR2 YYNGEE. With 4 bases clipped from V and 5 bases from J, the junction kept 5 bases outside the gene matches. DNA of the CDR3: TGTGCCAGCAGCCTACGACAGGGGGCCGAGACCCAGTACTTC. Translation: CASSLRQGAETQYF. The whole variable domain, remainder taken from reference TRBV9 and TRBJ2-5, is DSGVTQTPKHLITATGQRVTLRCSPRSGDLSVYWYQQSLDQGLQFLIQYYNGEERAKGNILERFSAQQFPDLHSELNLSSLELGDSALYFCASSLRQGAETQYFGPGTRLLVL.

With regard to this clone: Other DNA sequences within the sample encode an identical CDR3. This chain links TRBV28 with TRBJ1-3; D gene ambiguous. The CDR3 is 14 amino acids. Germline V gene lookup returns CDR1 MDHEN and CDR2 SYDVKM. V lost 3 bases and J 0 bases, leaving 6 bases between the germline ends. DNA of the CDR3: TGTGCCAGCAGTTTTCGGGGCTCTGGAAACACCATATATTTT. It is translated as CASSFRGSGNTIYF. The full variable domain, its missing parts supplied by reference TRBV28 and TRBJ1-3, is DVKVTQSSRYLVKRTGEKVFLECVQDMDHENMFWYRQDPGLGLRLIYFSYDVKMKEKGDIPEGYSVSREKKERFSLILESASTNQTSMYLCASSFRGSGNTIYFGEGSWLTVV.

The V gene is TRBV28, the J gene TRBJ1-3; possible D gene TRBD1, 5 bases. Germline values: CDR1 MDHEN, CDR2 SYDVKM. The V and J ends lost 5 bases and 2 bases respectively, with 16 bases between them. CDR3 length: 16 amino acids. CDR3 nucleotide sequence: TGTGCCAGCAGTCCTCGGGACGACGGCCCTGGAAACACCATATATTTT. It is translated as CASSPRDDGPGNTIYF.

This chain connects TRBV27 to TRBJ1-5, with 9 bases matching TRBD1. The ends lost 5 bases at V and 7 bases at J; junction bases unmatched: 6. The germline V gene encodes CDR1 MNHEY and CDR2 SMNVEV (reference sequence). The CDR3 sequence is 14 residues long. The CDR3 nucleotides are TGTGCCAGCAGTGAAGGGACAGGGTACCAGCCCCAGCATTTT. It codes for CASSEGTGYQPQHF.

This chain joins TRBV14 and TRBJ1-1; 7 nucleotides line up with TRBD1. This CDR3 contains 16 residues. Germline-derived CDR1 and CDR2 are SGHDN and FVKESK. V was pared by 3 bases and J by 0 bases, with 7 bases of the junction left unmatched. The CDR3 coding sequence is TGTGCCAGCAGCCACCCGGACAGGCACATGAACACTGAAGCTTTCTTT. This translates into CASSHPDRHMNTEAFF.

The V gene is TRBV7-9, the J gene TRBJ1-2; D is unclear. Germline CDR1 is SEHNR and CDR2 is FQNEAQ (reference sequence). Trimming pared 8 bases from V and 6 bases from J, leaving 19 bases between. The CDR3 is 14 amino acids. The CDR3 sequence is CASGFAILDDGYTF. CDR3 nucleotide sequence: TGTGCCAGCGGGTTCGCGATTCTTGACGATGGCTACACCTTC. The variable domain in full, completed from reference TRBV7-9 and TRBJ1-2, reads DTGVSQNPRHKITKRGQNVTFRCDPISEHNRLYWYRQTLGQGPEFLTYFQNEAQLEKSRLLSDRFSAERPKGSFSTLEIQRTEQGDSAMYLCASGFAILDDGYTFGSGTRLTVV.

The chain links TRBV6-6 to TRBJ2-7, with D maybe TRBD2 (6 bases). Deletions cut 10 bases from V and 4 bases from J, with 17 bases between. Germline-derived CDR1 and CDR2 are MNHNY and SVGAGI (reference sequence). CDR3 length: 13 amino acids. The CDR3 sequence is CATAGRGGYEQYF. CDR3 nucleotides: TGTGCCACGGCGGGACGTGGGGGGTACGAGCAGTACTTC.

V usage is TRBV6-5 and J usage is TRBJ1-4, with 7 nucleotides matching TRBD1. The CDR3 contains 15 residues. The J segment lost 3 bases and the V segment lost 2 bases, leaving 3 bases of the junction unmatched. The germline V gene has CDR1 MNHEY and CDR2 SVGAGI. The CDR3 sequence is CASSYEGAANEKLFF. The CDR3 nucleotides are TGTGCCAGCAGTTACGAGGGGGCAGCTAATGAAAAACTGTTTTTT.

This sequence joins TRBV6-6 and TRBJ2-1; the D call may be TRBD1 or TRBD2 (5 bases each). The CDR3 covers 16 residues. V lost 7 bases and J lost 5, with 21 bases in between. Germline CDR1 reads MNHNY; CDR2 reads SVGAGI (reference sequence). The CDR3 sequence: CASNQTPGTPHNEQFF. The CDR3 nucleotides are TGTGCCAGCAACCAAACGCCCGGGACGCCTCACAATGAGCAGTTCTTC.

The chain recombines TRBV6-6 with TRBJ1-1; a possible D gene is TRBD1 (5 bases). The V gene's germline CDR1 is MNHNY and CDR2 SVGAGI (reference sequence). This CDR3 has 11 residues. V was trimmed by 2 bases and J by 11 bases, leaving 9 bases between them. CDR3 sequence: CASSYARGAFF. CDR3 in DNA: TGTGCCAGCAGTTACGCCCGGGGGGCTTTCTTT.

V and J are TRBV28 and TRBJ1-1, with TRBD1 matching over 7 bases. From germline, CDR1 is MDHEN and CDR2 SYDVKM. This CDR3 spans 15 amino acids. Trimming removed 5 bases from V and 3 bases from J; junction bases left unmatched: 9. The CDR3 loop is CASSGRQGRDTEAFF. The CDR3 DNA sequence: TGTGCCAGCAGTGGAAGACAGGGAAGGGACACTGAAGCTTTCTTT.

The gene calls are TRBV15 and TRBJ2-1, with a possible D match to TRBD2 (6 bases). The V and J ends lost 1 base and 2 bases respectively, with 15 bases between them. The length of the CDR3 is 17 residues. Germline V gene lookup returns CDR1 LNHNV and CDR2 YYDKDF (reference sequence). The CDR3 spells CATSRVPREPPYNEQFF. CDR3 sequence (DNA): TGTGCCACCAGCAGAGTTCCTCGGGAGCCCCCCTACAATGAGCAGTTCTTC.

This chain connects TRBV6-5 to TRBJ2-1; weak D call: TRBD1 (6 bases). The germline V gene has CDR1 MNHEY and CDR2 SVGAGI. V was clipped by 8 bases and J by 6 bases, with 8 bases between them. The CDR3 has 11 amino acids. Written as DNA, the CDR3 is TGTGCCAGCTTACAGGGCAATGAGCAGTTCTTC. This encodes CASLQGNEQFF.

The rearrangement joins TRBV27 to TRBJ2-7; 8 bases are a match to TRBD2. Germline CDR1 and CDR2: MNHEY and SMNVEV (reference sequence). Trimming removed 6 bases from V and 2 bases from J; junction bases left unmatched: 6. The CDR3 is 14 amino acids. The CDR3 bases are TGTGCCAGCAGACCACTAGCGGAGGCCTACGAGCAGTACTTC. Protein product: CASRPLAEAYEQYF.

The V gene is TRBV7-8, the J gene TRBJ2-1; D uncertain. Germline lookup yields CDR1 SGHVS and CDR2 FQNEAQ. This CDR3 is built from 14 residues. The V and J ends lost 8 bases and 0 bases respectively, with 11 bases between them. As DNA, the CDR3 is TGTGCCAGCGCCCCCACAAGCTCCTACAATGAGCAGTTCTTC. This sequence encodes CASAPTSSYNEQFF.

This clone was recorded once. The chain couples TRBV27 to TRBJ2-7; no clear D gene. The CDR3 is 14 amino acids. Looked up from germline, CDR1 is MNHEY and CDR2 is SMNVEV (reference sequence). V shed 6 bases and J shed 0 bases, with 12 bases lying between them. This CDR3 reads CASSPGLSSYEQYF. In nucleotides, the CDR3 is TGTGCCAGCAGCCCAGGCCTAAGCTCCTACGAGCAGTACTTC.